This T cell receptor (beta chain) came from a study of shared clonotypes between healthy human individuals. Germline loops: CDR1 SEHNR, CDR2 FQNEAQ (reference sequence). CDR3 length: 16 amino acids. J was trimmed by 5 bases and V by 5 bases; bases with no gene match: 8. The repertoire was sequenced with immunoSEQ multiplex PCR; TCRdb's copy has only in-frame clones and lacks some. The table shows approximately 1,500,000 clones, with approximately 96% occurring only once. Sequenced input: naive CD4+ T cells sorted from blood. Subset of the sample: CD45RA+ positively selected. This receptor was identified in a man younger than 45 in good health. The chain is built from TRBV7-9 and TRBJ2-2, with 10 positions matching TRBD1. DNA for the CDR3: TGTGCCAGCAGCCTACAGGGACAGGGGCGTACCGGGGAGCTGTTTTTT. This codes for CASSLQGQGRTGELFF.